These T cell receptor beta chains were read from a single sample in a study of blood T cells in healthy people across ages. TCRdb passed the 5' RACE reads through MiXCR, listing each CDR3 protein once. This sample has over 600,000 distinct CDR3 sequences; about 56% occur once, and the top ten carry around 24%. Specimen: blood. The receptor set was obtained from a man aged 35 to 55 in good health. CDR3s include the opening cysteine and the closing phenylalanine or tryptophan. Fields, in order: V gene, J gene, clone size, D gene, CDR3 DNA, CDR3 protein. The D gene is left open where the match is weak. A clone size is listed for some rows: how often the clone was seen (once, few, many), or a class if it is expanded.

TRBV6-2/TRBV6-3	TRBJ1-1	-	TRBD1	TGTGCCAGCAGTGGACAGGGGGTTAAAGAGTTGCGCACTGAAGCTTTCTTT	CASSGQGVKELRTEAFF
TRBV24-1	TRBJ2-1	-	TRBD2	TGTGCCACCAGTGACACTAGCGGGACCCGATACAATGAGCAGTTCTTC	CATSDTSGTRYNEQFF
TRBV5-1	TRBJ1-6	-	-	TGCGCCAGCAGCACCGGCCGCGGGAGTGGGAATTCACCCCTCCACTTT	CASSTGRGSGNSPLHF
TRBV20-1	TRBJ2-7	-	-	TGCAGTGCTAGATTCGGGGTACAAGAGCAGTACTTC	CSARFGVQEQYF
TRBV20-1	TRBJ2-7	-	TRBD2	TGCAGTGCTAGACCCCTCGTGGGGGGGATATACGAGCAGTACTTC	CSARPLVGGIYEQYF
TRBV3-1	TRBJ2-5	-	-	TGTGCCAGCAGCCATCTGGGACCTCAAGAGACCCAGTACTTC	CASSHLGPQETQYF
TRBV6-1	TRBJ2-1	-	-	TGTGCCAGCAGTGAAGTGGGGAGAGCCTCCTACAATGAGCAGTTCTTC	CASSEVGRASYNEQFF
TRBV28	TRBJ2-7	-	-	TGTGCCAGCAGCGCCACCGGGACACACTACGAGCAGTACTTC	CASSATGTHYEQYF
TRBV2	TRBJ2-3	-	TRBD1	TGTGCCAGCAGTGTAACAGGGGAGAGAGCAGATACGCAGTATTTT	CASSVTGERADTQYF
TRBV6-6	TRBJ1-5	-	-	TGTGCCAGCAGTTACGGGGGGCGGGTCGGTAGCAATCAGCCCCAGCATTTT	CASSYGGRVGSNQPQHF
TRBV15	TRBJ2-5	-	TRBD2	TGTGCCACCAGCAGAGATGGACTAGCGTACCAAGAGACCCAGTACTTC	CATSRDGLAYQETQYF
TRBV15	TRBJ2-5	-	-	TGTGCCACCAGCCCCCGCCGGAGAGGACAAGAGACCCAGTACTTC	CATSPRRRGQETQYF
TRBV25-1	TRBJ1-2	-	-	TGTGCCAGCAGTGAATCGGGGGTACCGTATGTCTACACCTTC	CASSESGVPYVYTF
TRBV7-2	TRBJ2-4	-	-	TGTGCCAGCAGCTTAGCAAGTCTAGCCAAAAACATTCAGTACTTC	CASSLASLAKNIQYF
TRBV5-5	TRBJ2-5	-	-	TGTGCCAGCGCTCGCAAGTTAGACAATGAGCAGTACTTC	CASARKLDNEQYF
TRBV12-3/TRBV12-4	TRBJ2-1	few	TRBD2	TGTGCCAGCAGCCACGGGACTAGCGGGAACTACAATGAGCAGTTCTTC	CASSHGTSGNYNEQFF
TRBV7-2	TRBJ1-1	-	-	TGTGCCAGCAGCCCCCCTGGGGCGGGATACACTGAAGCTTTCTTT	CASSPPGAGYTEAFF
TRBV7-2	TRBJ2-3	-	-	TGTGCCAGCAGCTTAAGAGTAAACCTGCGCACAGATACGCAGTATTTT	CASSLRVNLRTDTQYF
TRBV6-5	TRBJ2-7	few	-	TGTGCCAGCAGTTATGGACCTGCCGACGAGCAGTACTTC	CASSYGPADEQYF
TRBV20-1	TRBJ2-1	-	TRBD2	TGCAGGCCATCTAACCCGGGACTAGATTTCGAGCAGTTCTTC	CRPSNPGLDFEQFF
TRBV24-1	TRBJ2-3	-	-	TGTGCCACCAGTCTTCACAGGGGCACAGATACGCAGTATTTT	CATSLHRGTDTQYF
TRBV6-5	TRBJ2-7	once	-	TGTGCCAGCAGTTTAGATGGCCGTACCGAGCAGTACTTC	CASSLDGRTEQYF
TRBV20-1	TRBJ2-5	few	TRBD2	TGCAGTGCGGAAACCGGGACTAGCGGGAGGGCCCGAGCGTCAGAGACCCAGTACTTC	CSAETGTSGRARASETQYF
TRBV4-1	TRBJ1-4	-	TRBD1	TGCGCCAGCAGCGCCCGGGACAGTGGTTTGCCGAAACTGTTTTTT	CASSARDSGLPKLFF
TRBV4-2	TRBJ2-1	-	TRBD2	TGTGCCAGCAGCCATGGTGGGACTAGCGGGAGGATGGTCTCCTACAATGAGCAGTTCTTC	CASSHGGTSGRMVSYNEQFF
TRBV4-2	TRBJ2-5	-	TRBD2	TGTGCCAGCAGCCAGCCTCTAGCGGGAGGGCCTAGCGGAAAGACCCAGTACTTC	CASSQPLAGGPSGKTQYF
TRBV5-1	TRBJ1-1	-	-	TGCGCCAGCAGGTTGGGAGGGGAGCTCGGCACTGAAGCTTTCTTT	CASRLGGELGTEAFF
TRBV6-6	TRBJ2-7	-	-	TGTGCCAGCAGTTACTCGATTGGCTACGAGCAGTACTTC	CASSYSIGYEQYF
TRBV11-3	TRBJ2-3	-	TRBD1	TGTGCCAGCAGCTCGGGACAGAACACAGATACGCAGTATTTT	CASSSGQNTDTQYF
TRBV29-1	TRBJ2-3	-	-	TGCAGCGCCGGGAGAAGTGCAGGGGATACAGATACGCAGTATTTT	CSAGRSAGDTDTQYF
TRBV20-1	TRBJ2-3	-	TRBD2	TGCAGTGCTCCGCTAGCGGGGGTTTCAGATACGCAGTATTTT	CSAPLAGVSDTQYF
TRBV11-2	TRBJ2-6	few	-	TGTGCCAGCAGCTTAGAGGTTGGGGCCAACGTCCTGACTTTC	CASSLEVGANVLTF
TRBV7-2	TRBJ2-3	few	-	TGTGCCAGCAGCTCCTTGTGCGGGCAGTATTTT	CASSSLCGQYF
TRBV28	TRBJ1-2	-	TRBD1	TGTGCCAGCAGGCACGGGACAGGGTATGGCTACACCTTC	CASRHGTGYGYTF
TRBV20-1	TRBJ2-5	few	-	TGCAGTGCTAGAGTCCGGGACTACCAAGAGACCCAGTACTTC	CSARVRDYQETQYF
TRBV28	TRBJ2-2	-	-	TGTGCCAGCAGTCCAGGGACCACCGGGGAGCTGTTTTTT	CASSPGTTGELFF
TRBV18	TRBJ2-3	-	-	TGTGCCAGCTCCCGGTCCCAAGCGGGCACAGATACGCAGTATTTT	CASSRSQAGTDTQYF
TRBV14	TRBJ1-1	-	-	TGTGCCAGCAGCCAAGAAAGTGGGAGGGGAATGACTGAAGCTTTCTTT	CASSQESGRGMTEAFF
TRBV5-1	TRBJ1-2	-	TRBD1	TGCGCCAGCAGCATTGACAGGGCACCTAACTATGGCTACACCTTC	CASSIDRAPNYGYTF
TRBV7-3	TRBJ2-3	-	TRBD1	TGTGCCAGCAGCCAGGGGGTCCCAGATACGCAGTATTTT	CASSQGVPDTQYF
TRBV28	TRBJ2-6	-	-	TGTGCCAGCAGTTTATTAGAGTCCTCTGGGGCCAACGTCCTGACTTTC	CASSLLESSGANVLTF
TRBV12-3/TRBV12-4	TRBJ2-1	-	TRBD2	TGTGCCACCAGACCCACGGGACTAGCGATAAATGAGCAGTTCTTC	CATRPTGLAINEQFF